The T cell receptor (beta chain) described here comes from a study of T cells in Graves' hyperthyroidism and ophthalmopathy. Looked up from germline, CDR1 is SGHTA and CDR2 is FQGNSA. This CDR3 has 19 amino acids. The junction had 11 bases not matched to a gene; V was cut back by 7 bases and J by 0 bases. Exclusions: uncontrolled infection, other autoimmune disease, pregnancy, lactation. Amplification yielded TCR beta CDR3 regions, with RNA transcripts as the source. The primer set for the first-round RT-PCR of the TCR CDR3 was HTBI. MiXCR was run by TCRdb on the multiplex PCR reads, yielding one entry per CDR3 protein. This repertoire shows about 400,000 distinct CDR3 sequences, about 12% found once; its top ten account for less than 10%. In its sample, this clonotype was seen many times. Its antigen is not known. Broader study findings: Peripheral blood also featured most of the thyroid clonotypes expanded above 0.001.

Sequenced input: blood. V and J are TRBV7-2 and TRBJ2-1; 14 bases are a match to TRBD2. The receptor was derived from a woman in her late teens or twenties with Graves' hyperthyroidism. DNA for the CDR3: TGTGCCAGCACTTTAGGACTAGCGGGAGGAGGGAGCTCCTACAATGAGCAGTTCTTC. As protein: CASTLGLAGGGSSYNEQFF.